These T cell receptor beta chains were read from a single sample in a study of T cells after yellow fever vaccination. TCRdb re-analysed the 5' RACE reads in MiXCR, keeping a single row per CDR3 protein. The table has some 390,000 distinct CDR3 sequences, 6.2% seen once. The material was PBMCs, obtained 5 days after the yellow fever booster vaccination. The receptors were gathered from a young man who received the YFV17D yellow fever vaccine. Both conserved end residues are part of each CDR3. Each record gives: clone size, D gene, J gene, V gene, CDR3 length, CDR3 DNA, CDR3 protein. The D gene is left open where the match is weak. Expanded clones are given a class, and other clones once, few, many or no size at all.

clone size: few; D gene: .; J gene: TRBJ2-5; V gene: TRBV19; CDR3 length: 14; CDR3 DNA: TGTGCCAGTTCGGGGATGGGCCGAAGGGAGACCCAGTACTTC; CDR3 protein: CASSGMGRRETQYF
clone size: .; D gene: .; J gene: TRBJ2-1; V gene: TRBV14; CDR3 length: 18; CDR3 DNA: TGTGCCAGCAGCCAAGTCGCCATCTTAGGAGGGTCCTACAATGAGCAGTTCTTC; CDR3 protein: CASSQVAILGGSYNEQFF
clone size: few; D gene: TRBD2; J gene: TRBJ2-3; V gene: TRBV20-1; CDR3 length: 13; CDR3 DNA: TGCAGTGCAGCGGGGGGAGGGGCAGATACGCAGTATTTT; CDR3 protein: CSAAGGGADTQYF
clone size: many; D gene: TRBD1; J gene: TRBJ2-7; V gene: TRBV5-1; CDR3 length: 16; CDR3 DNA: TGCGCCAGCAGCACAAGATCGGGACAGGCTGGCCACGAGCAGTACTTC; CDR3 protein: CASSTRSGQAGHEQYF
clone size: few; D gene: .; J gene: TRBJ2-3; V gene: TRBV6-5; CDR3 length: 10; CDR3 DNA: TGTGTCACGCGGGGGCCCCCACAGAATTTT; CDR3 protein: CVTRGPPQNF
clone size: many; D gene: TRBD2; J gene: TRBJ2-1; V gene: TRBV29-1; CDR3 length: 12; CDR3 DNA: TGCAGCGTGAAGACTAGCGGTAATGAGCAGTTCTTC; CDR3 protein: CSVKTSGNEQFF
clone size: few; D gene: TRBD2; J gene: TRBJ2-1; V gene: TRBV29-1; CDR3 length: 16; CDR3 DNA: TGCAGCGTCTGTCCCGGGACTAGCGGGGCTTACAATGAGCAGTTCTTC; CDR3 protein: CSVCPGTSGAYNEQFF
clone size: many; D gene: TRBD1; J gene: TRBJ2-3; V gene: TRBV7-2; CDR3 length: 17; CDR3 DNA: TGTGCCAGCAGCTTAGGAGGGGGCACACTACTGGGGGATACGCAGTATTTT; CDR3 protein: CASSLGGGTLLGDTQYF
clone size: many; D gene: .; J gene: TRBJ2-3; V gene: TRBV5-1; CDR3 length: 13; CDR3 DNA: TGCGCCAGCAGCCCCGGGGTGTCAGATACGCAGTATTTT; CDR3 protein: CASSPGVSDTQYF
clone size: few; D gene: TRBD2; J gene: TRBJ2-1; V gene: TRBV20-1; CDR3 length: 14; CDR3 DNA: TGCAGTGCTACCTCTAGCGGGTTAGTAAATGAGCAGTTCTTC; CDR3 protein: CSATSSGLVNEQFF
clone size: .; D gene: TRBD2; J gene: TRBJ2-7; V gene: TRBV30; CDR3 length: 13; CDR3 DNA: TGTGCCTGGAACCCTAGCGGGAGTACCGAGCAGTACTTC; CDR3 protein: CAWNPSGSTEQYF
clone size: few; D gene: .; J gene: TRBJ2-5; V gene: TRBV4-2; CDR3 length: 14; CDR3 DNA: TGTGCCAGCAGCCAGTGGCGGTCCTGGGAGACCCAGTACTTC; CDR3 protein: CASSQWRSWETQYF
clone size: .; D gene: .; J gene: TRBJ2-3; V gene: TRBV30; CDR3 length: 13; CDR3 DNA: TGTGCCTGGAGTGGGGCTAGTCGCGATACGCAGTATTTT; CDR3 protein: CAWSGASRDTQYF
clone size: many; D gene: .; J gene: TRBJ1-4; V gene: TRBV28; CDR3 length: 13; CDR3 DNA: TGTGCCAGCAGTCGGGGAGGGATTGAAAAACTGTTTTTT; CDR3 protein: CASSRGGIEKLFF
clone size: .; D gene: .; J gene: TRBJ1-1; V gene: TRBV6-5; CDR3 length: 11; CDR3 DNA: TGTGCCAGCTGGAGAGATTTTGAAGCTTTCTTT; CDR3 protein: CASWRDFEAFF
clone size: few; D gene: .; J gene: TRBJ1-5; V gene: TRBV6-1; CDR3 length: 14; CDR3 DNA: TGTGCCAGCAGCCGGACAGTTAGCAATCAGCCCCAGCATTTT; CDR3 protein: CASSRTVSNQPQHF
clone size: many; D gene: TRBD2; J gene: TRBJ2-2; V gene: TRBV5-1; CDR3 length: 16; CDR3 DNA: TGCGCCAGCAGCCTTTCGAGCGGGAGGAACACCGGGGAGCTGTTTTTT; CDR3 protein: CASSLSSGRNTGELFF
clone size: many; D gene: .; J gene: TRBJ2-7; V gene: TRBV7-9; CDR3 length: 12; CDR3 DNA: TGTGCCAGCAGCAAGGGGACCTACGAGCAGTACTTC; CDR3 protein: CASSKGTYEQYF
clone size: many; D gene: TRBD1; J gene: TRBJ1-5; V gene: TRBV6-2/TRBV6-3; CDR3 length: 16; CDR3 DNA: TGTGCCAGCAGTTACGGGACAGGGGGAAGCAATCAGCCCCAGCATTTT; CDR3 protein: CASSYGTGGSNQPQHF
clone size: many; D gene: .; J gene: TRBJ2-3; V gene: TRBV11-2; CDR3 length: 12; CDR3 DNA: TGTGCCAGCAGCTCAGTGGCGTATACGCAGTATTTT; CDR3 protein: CASSSVAYTQYF
clone size: few; D gene: .; J gene: TRBJ2-7; V gene: TRBV12-3/TRBV12-4; CDR3 length: 14; CDR3 DNA: TGTGCCAGCAGGTTAGACAGTACTACCTACGAGCAGTACTTC; CDR3 protein: CASRLDSTTYEQYF
clone size: .; D gene: .; J gene: TRBJ2-7; V gene: TRBV4-2; CDR3 length: 18; CDR3 DNA: TGTGCCAGCAGCCAAGAGGCCTCCGGGACCACGACATCTTACGAGCAGTACTTC; CDR3 protein: CASSQEASGTTTSYEQYF
clone size: many; D gene: TRBD1; J gene: TRBJ2-7; V gene: TRBV6-1; CDR3 length: 14; CDR3 DNA: TGTGCCAGCAGCGGGACAGGGGGCTTCTACGAGCAGTACTTC; CDR3 protein: CASSGTGGFYEQYF
clone size: .; D gene: .; J gene: TRBJ1-5; V gene: TRBV12-3/TRBV12-4; CDR3 length: 12; CDR3 DNA: TGTGCCAGCAGTCCCTTAAATCAGCCCCAGCATTTT; CDR3 protein: CASSPLNQPQHF
clone size: few; D gene: .; J gene: TRBJ2-3; V gene: TRBV18; CDR3 length: 14; CDR3 DNA: TGTGCCAGCTCACCTACTCCCAAGACAGATACGCAGTATTTT; CDR3 protein: CASSPTPKTDTQYF
clone size: many; D gene: .; J gene: TRBJ2-7; V gene: TRBV29-1; CDR3 length: 11; CDR3 DNA: TGCAGCGTTAGCGCAAACTACGAGCAGTACTTC; CDR3 protein: CSVSANYEQYF
clone size: many; D gene: .; J gene: TRBJ2-3; V gene: TRBV7-6; CDR3 length: 15; CDR3 DNA: TGTGCCAGCAGCTTTGGGCCTAGAGGCACAGATACGCAGTATTTT; CDR3 protein: CASSFGPRGTDTQYF
clone size: .; D gene: TRBD1; J gene: TRBJ1-2; V gene: TRBV4-3; CDR3 length: 16; CDR3 DNA: TGCGCCAGCAGCCAATACGACAGGGGTCGGGGCTATGGCTACACCTTC; CDR3 protein: CASSQYDRGRGYGYTF
clone size: .; D gene: .; J gene: TRBJ2-7; V gene: TRBV11-2; CDR3 length: 15; CDR3 DNA: TGTGCCAGCAGCCAGGCCCGGCAGGGAAGTTACGAGCAGTACTTC; CDR3 protein: CASSQARQGSYEQYF
clone size: few; D gene: TRBD2; J gene: TRBJ2-7; V gene: TRBV7-9; CDR3 length: 16; CDR3 DNA: TGTGCCAGCAGTACGGAATCTAGCGGGAGCCCCTACGAGCAGTACTTC; CDR3 protein: CASSTESSGSPYEQYF
clone size: many; D gene: .; J gene: TRBJ2-3; V gene: TRBV7-2; CDR3 length: 16; CDR3 DNA: TGTGCCAGCAGCTTAGTATCGAGACTTAGCACAGATACGCAGTATTTT; CDR3 protein: CASSLVSRLSTDTQYF
clone size: few; D gene: .; J gene: TRBJ1-4; V gene: TRBV20-1; CDR3 length: 14; CDR3 DNA: TGCAGTGCTAGAGATCTCAGCCCTAATGAAAAACTGTTTTTT; CDR3 protein: CSARDLSPNEKLFF
clone size: .; D gene: TRBD1; J gene: TRBJ2-7; V gene: TRBV29-1; CDR3 length: 14; CDR3 DNA: TGCAGCGTCCGCCGGACAGGGGCAATGGACGAGCAGTACTTC; CDR3 protein: CSVRRTGAMDEQYF
clone size: .; D gene: .; J gene: TRBJ2-4; V gene: TRBV4-1; CDR3 length: 21; CDR3 DNA: TGCGCCAGCAGCCAAGCGTCGGTCACCCCGAAATCCCCAATCACCAAAAACATTCAGTACTTC; CDR3 protein: CASSQASVTPKSPITKNIQYF
clone size: .; D gene: TRBD1; J gene: TRBJ2-1; V gene: TRBV7-9; CDR3 length: 16; CDR3 DNA: TGTGCCAGCAGCTTCCTCGAGGGGGCTCAACGCAATGAGCAGTTCTTC; CDR3 protein: CASSFLEGAQRNEQFF
clone size: few; D gene: .; J gene: TRBJ2-7; V gene: TRBV7-2; CDR3 length: 16; CDR3 DNA: TGTGCCAGCAGCTCCACGGGGTGGGGAGCAGGCTACGAGCAGTACTTC; CDR3 protein: CASSSTGWGAGYEQYF
clone size: many; D gene: TRBD2; J gene: TRBJ2-1; V gene: TRBV5-1; CDR3 length: 15; CDR3 DNA: TGCGCCAGCAGCTTGGTTAGCGGGCCCTACAATGAGCAGTTCTTC; CDR3 protein: CASSLVSGPYNEQFF